The text below deals with one TCR beta chain. Antigen specificity is unknown. This sample is drawn from a study of T cell repertoires in cytomegalovirus infection. Study summary: Public TCR beta signatures marked donors with CMV infection and the matching HLA. Study-wide results and limits: HLA-C-restricted, CMV-specific TCR beta clonotypes were dominant ex vivo.

TCRdb independently ran MiXCR on the reads; one entry per CDR3 protein. The sample consists of some 680,000 distinct CDR3 sequences, approximately 40% of them appearing once. The CDR3 runs 13 residues. V lost 2 bases and J lost 16, with 15 bases in between. In germline, CDR1 is MNHEY, CDR2 SMNVEV (reference sequence). Specimen: PBMCs. The chain recombines TRBV27 with TRBJ1-6; tentatively, D is TRBD1 (6 bases). This TCR was sampled from a human donor in good health (CMV status not recorded). Some clones in this sample may be carry-over from other donors' samples. The CDR3 reads CASSLRGGRQLHF. DNA for the CDR3: TGTGCCAGCAGTTTAAGGGGGGGGCGCCAACTCCACTTT.